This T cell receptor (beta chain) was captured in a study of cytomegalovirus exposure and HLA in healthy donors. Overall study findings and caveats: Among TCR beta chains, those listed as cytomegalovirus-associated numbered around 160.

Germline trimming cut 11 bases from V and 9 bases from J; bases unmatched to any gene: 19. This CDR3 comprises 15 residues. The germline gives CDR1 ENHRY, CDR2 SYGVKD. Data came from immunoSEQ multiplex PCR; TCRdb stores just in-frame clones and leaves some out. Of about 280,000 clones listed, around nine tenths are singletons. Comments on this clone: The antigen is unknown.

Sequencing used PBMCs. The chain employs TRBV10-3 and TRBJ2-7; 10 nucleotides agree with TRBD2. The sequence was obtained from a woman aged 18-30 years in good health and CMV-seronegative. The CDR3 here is CASTASTSGWEAQYF. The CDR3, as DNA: TGTGCCTCTACGGCGTCGACTAGCGGGTGGGAAGCGCAGTACTTC.